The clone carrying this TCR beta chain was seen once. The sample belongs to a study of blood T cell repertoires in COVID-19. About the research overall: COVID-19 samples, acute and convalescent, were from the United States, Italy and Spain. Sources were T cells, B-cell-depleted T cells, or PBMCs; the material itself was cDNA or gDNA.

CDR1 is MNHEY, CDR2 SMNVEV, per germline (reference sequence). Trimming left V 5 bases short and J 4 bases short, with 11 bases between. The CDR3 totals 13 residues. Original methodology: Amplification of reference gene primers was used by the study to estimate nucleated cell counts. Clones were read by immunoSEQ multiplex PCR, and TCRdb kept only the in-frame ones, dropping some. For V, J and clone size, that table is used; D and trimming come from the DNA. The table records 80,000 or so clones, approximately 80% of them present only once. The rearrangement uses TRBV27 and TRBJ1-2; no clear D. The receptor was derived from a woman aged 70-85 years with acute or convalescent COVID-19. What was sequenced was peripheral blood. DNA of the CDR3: TGTGCCAGCAGTAACGGTCCCCTCTATGGCTACACCTTC. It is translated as CASSNGPLYGYTF.